This T cell receptor beta chain is from a study of shared T cell receptors in the human thymus. Here immunoSEQ multiplex PCR was the method, and the copy in TCRdb shows in-frame clones only, minus some. The sample consists of hundreds of thousands of clones, approximately 90% of them appearing once. Germline assignment: CDR1 MDHEN and CDR2 SYDVKM. The J segment lost 5 bases and the V segment lost 6 bases, leaving 13 bases of the junction unmatched. CDR3 size: 16 residues. The data were also submitted as part of a second study, on human thymus T cells. From that study: The study used thymus tissue resected during corrective heart surgery. Both thymic and peripheral blood repertoires showed apparently biased V and J usage. Related research described thymic repertoires that were highly overlapping among unrelated individuals.

Sequencing was performed on thymocytes. The receptor's source is a boy under two years old with a congenital heart defect. V and J are TRBV28 and TRBJ2-5; 9 positions agree with TRBD1. CDR3 region: CASSMRGQGNGETQYF. The CDR3 bases are TGTGCCAGCAGCATGCGAGGACAGGGGAATGGGGAGACCCAGTACTTC. Filled out from reference TRBV28 and TRBJ2-5, the complete variable domain reads DVKVTQSSRYLVKRTGEKVFLECVQDMDHENMFWYRQDPGLGLRLIYFSYDVKMKEKGDIPEGYSVSREKKERFSLILESASTNQTSMYLCASSMRGQGNGETQYFGPGTRLLVL.